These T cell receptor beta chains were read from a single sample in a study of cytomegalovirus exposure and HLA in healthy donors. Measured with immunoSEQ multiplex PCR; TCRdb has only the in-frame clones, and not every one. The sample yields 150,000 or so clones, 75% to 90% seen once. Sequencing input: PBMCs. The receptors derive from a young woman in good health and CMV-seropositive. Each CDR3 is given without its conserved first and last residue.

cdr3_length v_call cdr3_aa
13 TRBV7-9 ASSVGGGRTYEQY
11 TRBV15 ATSRAQGEKLF
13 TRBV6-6 ASSYAPGHSYGYT
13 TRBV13 ASSNARQRSYEQY
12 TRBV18 ASSPNSFQETQY
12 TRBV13 ASSLTGSNQPQH
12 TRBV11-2 ASSLSGVTDTQY
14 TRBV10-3 AISVGMGLYSYEQY
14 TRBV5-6 ASSAVGEWLPLGQY
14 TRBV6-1 ASSEAGGRSTDTQY
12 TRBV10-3 AISEGTGMSAQY
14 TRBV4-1 ASSQVYGQGIYEQY
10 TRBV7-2 ASSFNRAGQF
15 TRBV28 ASSPRTGSATNEKLF
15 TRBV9 ASSVVPEPTPIDRQY
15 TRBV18 ASSPIFSAALLYEQY
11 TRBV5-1 ASSLGVTETQY
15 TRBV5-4 ASSLALSTGRHYGYT
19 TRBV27 ASSACGALETSGRPSYEQY
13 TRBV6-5 ASRTDTSGIYGYT
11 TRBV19 ASSIVPSVHPV
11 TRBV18 ASSRDRNQPQH
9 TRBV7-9 ASSSADIQH
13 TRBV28 ASSGGQANSYEQY
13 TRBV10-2 ATGLAGSVYNEQF
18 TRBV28 ASNLPFPGTAKPITYEQY
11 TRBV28 ASSVYPLSGYT
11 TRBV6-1 ASRTETDQPQH
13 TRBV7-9 ASSRTSGSTDTQY
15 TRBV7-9 ASTPKPGQGPTDTQY
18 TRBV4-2 ASSLSLTGGLVDSNQPQH
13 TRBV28 ASSGLAGVQETQY
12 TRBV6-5 ASSSDRVAYEQY
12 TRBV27 ASSLSGPKQPQH
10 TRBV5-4 ASSEQGIEAF
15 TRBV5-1 ASSLAAVTGSTDTQY
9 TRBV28 ASISDTEAF
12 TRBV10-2 ASSELGGRTEAF
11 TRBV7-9 ASSPLADYGYT
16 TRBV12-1 ASSLDGIPSKDNEKLF
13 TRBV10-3 AISEGGPETYEQF
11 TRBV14 ASSQNQYNEQF
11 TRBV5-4 ASSLVPNSPLH
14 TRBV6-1 ASSEYEFETGETQY
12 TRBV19 ASSTGGTKNIQY
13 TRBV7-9 ASSLARDLIETQY
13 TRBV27 ASSLRTDSTDTQY
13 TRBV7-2 ASSLGGTENSPLH
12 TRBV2 ASRGRTGAGEQF
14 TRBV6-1 ASSDPSGGRTDTQY
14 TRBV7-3 ASSAERRLQSGGYT
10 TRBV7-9 ASSQETGEAF
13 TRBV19 ASSIVTGSNQPQH